This T cell receptor (beta chain) was identified in a study of T cells in Graves' hyperthyroidism and ophthalmopathy. In the study overall: Initial diagnosis, before any treatment, was when peripheral blood was collected.

It was RNA transcripts that yielded the amplified TCR beta CDR3 regions. A first-round RT-PCR of the TCR CDR3 used the HTBI primer set. TCRdb analysed the multiplex PCR reads with MiXCR anew, one entry per CDR3 protein. The sample has 250,000 to 350,000 distinct CDR3 sequences, around 17% seen once. The CDR3 contains 15 residues. Germline CDR1 reads SGHVS; CDR2 reads FQNEAQ. V gave up 5 bases and J gave up 0 bases, with 11 bases separating them. The table lists this clonotype with a few counts. The antigen is undetermined. On the basis of clinical symptoms, serum thyroxine and TRAb, thyroid ultrasound and orbital computed tomography, diagnoses were made. Around 10 ml of fresh peripheral blood supplied the PBMCs. Findings and limits, study-wide: A model of 13 V-J features distinguished ophthalmopathy from stable hyperthyroidism.

The gene calls are TRBV7-8 and TRBJ2-4; D is ambiguous. Sequencing was performed on blood. This receptor was taken from a man aged 25-40 years with Graves' hyperthyroidism. The CDR3 coding sequence is TGTGCCAGCAGCCCCCTGTGGGGAGCCAAAAACATTCAGTACTTC. This sequence encodes CASSPLWGAKNIQYF.